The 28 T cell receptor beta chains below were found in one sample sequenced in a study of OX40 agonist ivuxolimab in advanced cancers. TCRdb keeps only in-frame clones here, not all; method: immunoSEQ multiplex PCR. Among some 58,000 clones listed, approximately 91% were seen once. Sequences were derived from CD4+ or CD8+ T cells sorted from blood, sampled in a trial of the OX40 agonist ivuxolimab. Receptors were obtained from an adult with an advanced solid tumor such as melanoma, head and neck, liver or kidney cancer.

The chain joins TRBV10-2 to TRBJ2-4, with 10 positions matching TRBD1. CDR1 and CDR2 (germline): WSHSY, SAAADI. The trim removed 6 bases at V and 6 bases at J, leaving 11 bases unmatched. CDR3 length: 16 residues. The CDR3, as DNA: TGCGCCAGCAGAGGTGAGGACAGGGGGATGAGAAACATTCAGTACTTC. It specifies CASRGEDRGMRNIQYF.

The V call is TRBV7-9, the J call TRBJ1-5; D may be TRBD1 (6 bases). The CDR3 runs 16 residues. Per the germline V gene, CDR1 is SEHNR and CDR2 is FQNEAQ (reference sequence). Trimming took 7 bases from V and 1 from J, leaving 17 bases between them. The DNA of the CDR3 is TGTGCCAGCATCCAAGTCGGGGGGCCGAGCAATCAGCCCCAGCATTTT. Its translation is CASIQVGGPSNQPQHF.

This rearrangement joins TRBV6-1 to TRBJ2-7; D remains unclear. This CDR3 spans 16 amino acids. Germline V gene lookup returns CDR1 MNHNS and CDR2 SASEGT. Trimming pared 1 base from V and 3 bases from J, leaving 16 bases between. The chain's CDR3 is CASSEGRVTARYEQYF. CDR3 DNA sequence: TGTGCCAGCAGTGAAGGAAGGGTTACGGCACGCTACGAGCAGTACTTC.

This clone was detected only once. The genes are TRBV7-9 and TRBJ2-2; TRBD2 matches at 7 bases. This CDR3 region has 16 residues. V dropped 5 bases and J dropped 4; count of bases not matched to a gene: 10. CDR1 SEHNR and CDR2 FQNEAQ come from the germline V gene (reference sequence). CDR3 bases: TGTGCCAGCAGCCCTGCCCCCGGGGGGACCACCGGGGAGCTGTTTTTT. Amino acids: CASSPAPGGTTGELFF.

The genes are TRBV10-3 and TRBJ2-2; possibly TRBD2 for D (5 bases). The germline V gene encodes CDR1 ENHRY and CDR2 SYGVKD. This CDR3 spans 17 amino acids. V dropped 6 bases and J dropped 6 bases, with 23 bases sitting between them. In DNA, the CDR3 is TGTGCCATCAGCGCCAGTACCAAAAGTGAGGGTTCCGGGGAGCTGTTTTTT. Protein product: CAISASTKSEGSGELFF.

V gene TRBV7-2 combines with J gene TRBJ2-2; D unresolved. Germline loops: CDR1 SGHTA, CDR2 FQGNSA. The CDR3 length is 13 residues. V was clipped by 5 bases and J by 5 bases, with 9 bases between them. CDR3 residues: CASSQDPTGELFF. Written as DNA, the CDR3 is TGTGCCAGCAGCCAGGACCCAACCGGGGAGCTGTTTTTT.

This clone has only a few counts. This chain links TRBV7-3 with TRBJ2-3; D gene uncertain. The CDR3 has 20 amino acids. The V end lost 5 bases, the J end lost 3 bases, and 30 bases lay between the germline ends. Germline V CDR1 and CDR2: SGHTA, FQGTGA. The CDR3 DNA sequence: TGTGCCAGCAGCGAATTACATGTCACCAATACAGTAGCTCTGACAGATACGCAGTATTTT. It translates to CASSELHVTNTVALTDTQYF.

The CDR3, as DNA: TGTGCCAGCAGCGGGACAGCTTATGGCTACACCTTC. This gives the protein CASSGTAYGYTF. The chain couples TRBV6-1 to TRBJ1-2; 7 positions agree with TRBD1. Germline V gives CDR1 MNHNS, CDR2 SASEGT. The CDR3 extends over 12 amino acids. Germline trimming cut 6 bases from V and 5 bases from J; bases unmatched to any gene: 3.

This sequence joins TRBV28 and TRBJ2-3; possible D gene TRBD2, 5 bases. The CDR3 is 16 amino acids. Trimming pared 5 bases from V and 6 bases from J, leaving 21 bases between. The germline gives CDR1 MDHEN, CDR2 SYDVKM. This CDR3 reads CASSPYGITPEDTQYF. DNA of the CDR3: TGTGCCAGCAGTCCCTACGGGATTACCCCCGAGGATACGCAGTATTTT.

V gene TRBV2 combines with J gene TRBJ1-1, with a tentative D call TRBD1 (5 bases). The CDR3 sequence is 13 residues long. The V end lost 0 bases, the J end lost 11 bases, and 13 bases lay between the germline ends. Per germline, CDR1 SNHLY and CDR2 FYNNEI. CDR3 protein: CASSEAGQGLAFF. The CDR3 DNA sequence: TGTGCCAGCAGTGAAGCCGGTCAGGGTCTGGCTTTCTTT. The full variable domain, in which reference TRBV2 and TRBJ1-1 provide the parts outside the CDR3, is EPEVTQTPSHQVTQMGQEVILRCVPISNHLYFYWYRQILGQKVEFLVSFYNNEISEKSEIFDDQFSVERPDGSNFTLKIRSTKLEDSAMYFCASSEAGQGLAFFGQGTRLTVV.

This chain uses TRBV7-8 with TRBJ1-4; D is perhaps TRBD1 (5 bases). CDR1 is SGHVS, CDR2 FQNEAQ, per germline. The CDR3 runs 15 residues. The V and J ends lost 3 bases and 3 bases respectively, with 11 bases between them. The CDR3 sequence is CASSFGGRANEKLFF. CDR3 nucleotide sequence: TGTGCCAGCAGCTTCGGGGGAAGGGCTAATGAAAAACTGTTTTTT.

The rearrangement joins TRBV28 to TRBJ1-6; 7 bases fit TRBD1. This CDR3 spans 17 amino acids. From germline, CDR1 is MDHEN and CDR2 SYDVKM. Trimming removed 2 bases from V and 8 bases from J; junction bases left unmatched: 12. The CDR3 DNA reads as TGTGCCAGCAGTTTAGGGGTTTCGGACAGGTTTGATTCACCCCTCCACTTT. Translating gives CASSLGVSDRFDSPLHF.

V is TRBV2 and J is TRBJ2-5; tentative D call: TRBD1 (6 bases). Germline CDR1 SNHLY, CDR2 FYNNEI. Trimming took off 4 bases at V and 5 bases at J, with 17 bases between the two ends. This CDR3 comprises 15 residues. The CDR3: CASSAQLQGTETQYF. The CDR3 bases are TGTGCCAGCAGTGCCCAACTACAGGGAACCGAGACCCAGTACTTC. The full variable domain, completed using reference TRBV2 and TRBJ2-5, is EPEVTQTPSHQVTQMGQEVILRCVPISNHLYFYWYRQILGQKVEFLVSFYNNEISEKSEIFDDQFSVERPDGSNFTLKIRSTKLEDSAMYFCASSAQLQGTETQYFGPGTRLLVL.

The CDR3 region is CASSFRRPGQHYEQYF. CDR3 nucleotides: TGTGCCAGCAGTTTCAGGCGGCCGGGACAGCACTACGAGCAGTACTTC. The rearrangement joins TRBV6-5 to TRBJ2-7; 7 bases are a match to TRBD1. V was clipped by 4 bases and J by 3 bases; unmatched bases: 12. This CDR3 is built from 16 residues. Germline CDR1 and CDR2: MNHEY and SVGAGI.

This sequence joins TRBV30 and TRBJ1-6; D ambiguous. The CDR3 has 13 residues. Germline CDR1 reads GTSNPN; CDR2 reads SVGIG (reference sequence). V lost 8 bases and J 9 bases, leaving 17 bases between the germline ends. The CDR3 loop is CALLGGRGSPLHF. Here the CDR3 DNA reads TGTGCCCTGCTAGGCGGGCGGGGTTCACCCCTCCACTTT.

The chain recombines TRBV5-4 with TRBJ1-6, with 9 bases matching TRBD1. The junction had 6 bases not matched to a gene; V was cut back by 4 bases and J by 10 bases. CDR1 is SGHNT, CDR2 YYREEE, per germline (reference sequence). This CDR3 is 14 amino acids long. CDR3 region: CASSRDRDQSPLHF. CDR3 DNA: TGTGCCAGCAGCCGGGACAGGGATCAGTCACCCCTCCACTTT. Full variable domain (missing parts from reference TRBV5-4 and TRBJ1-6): ETGVTQSPTHLIKTRGQQVTLRCSSQSGHNTVSWYQQALGQGPQFIFQYYREEENGRGNFPPRFSGLQFPNYSSELNVNALELDDSALYLCASSRDRDQSPLHFGNGTRLTVT.

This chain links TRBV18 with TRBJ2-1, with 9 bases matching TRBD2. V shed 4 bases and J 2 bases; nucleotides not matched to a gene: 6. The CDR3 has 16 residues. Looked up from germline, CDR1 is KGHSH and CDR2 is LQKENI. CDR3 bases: TGTGCCAGCTCACGGAGCGGGAGGTCAACCTACAATGAGCAGTTCTTC. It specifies CASSRSGRSTYNEQFF.

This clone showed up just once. In DNA form, the CDR3 reads TGTGCCAGCAGCACGGGACAGGTAGCCAAAAACATTCAGTACTTC. Translated, it gives CASSTGQVAKNIQYF. The rearrangement links TRBV7-2 to TRBJ2-4; 8 bases map to TRBD1. Germline V lookup: CDR1 SGHTA, CDR2 FQGNSA. The CDR3 covers 15 residues. V shed 5 bases, J shed 0 bases, and the junction held 3 bases outside the gene matches.

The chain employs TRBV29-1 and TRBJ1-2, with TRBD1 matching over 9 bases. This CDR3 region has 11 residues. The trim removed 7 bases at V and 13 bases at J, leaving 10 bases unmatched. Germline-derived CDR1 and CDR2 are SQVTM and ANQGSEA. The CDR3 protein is CSGGQGSLVTF. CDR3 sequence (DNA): TGCAGCGGGGGACAGGGTAGTTTGGTCACCTTC.

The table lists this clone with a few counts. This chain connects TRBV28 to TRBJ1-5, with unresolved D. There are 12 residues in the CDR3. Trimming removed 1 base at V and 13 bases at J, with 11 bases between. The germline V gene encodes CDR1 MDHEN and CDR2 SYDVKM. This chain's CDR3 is CASSLFGNPQHF. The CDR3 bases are TGTGCCAGCAGTTTATTTGGGAATCCACAGCATTTT.

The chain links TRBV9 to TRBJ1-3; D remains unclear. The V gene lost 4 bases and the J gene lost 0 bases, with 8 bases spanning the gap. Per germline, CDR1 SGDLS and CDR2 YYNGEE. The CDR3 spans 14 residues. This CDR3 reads CASSPLSSGNTIYF. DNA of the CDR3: TGTGCCAGCAGCCCCCTGAGCTCTGGAAACACCATATATTTT. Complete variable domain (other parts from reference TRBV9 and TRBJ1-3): DSGVTQTPKHLITATGQRVTLRCSPRSGDLSVYWYQQSLDQGLQFLIQYYNGEERAKGNILERFSAQQFPDLHSELNLSSLELGDSALYFCASSPLSSGNTIYFGEGSWLTVV.

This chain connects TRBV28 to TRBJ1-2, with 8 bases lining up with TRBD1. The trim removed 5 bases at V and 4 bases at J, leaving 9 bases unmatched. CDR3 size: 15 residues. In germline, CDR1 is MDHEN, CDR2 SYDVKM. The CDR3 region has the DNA TGTGCCAGCAGTGTTCCGGGACAGGCCCCCTATGGCTACACCTTC. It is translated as CASSVPGQAPYGYTF.

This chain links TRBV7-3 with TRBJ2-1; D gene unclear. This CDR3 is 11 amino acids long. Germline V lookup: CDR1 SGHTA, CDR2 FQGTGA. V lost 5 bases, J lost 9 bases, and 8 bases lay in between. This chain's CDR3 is CASSLGGEQFF. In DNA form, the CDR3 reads TGTGCCAGCAGCCTCGGCGGTGAGCAGTTCTTC.

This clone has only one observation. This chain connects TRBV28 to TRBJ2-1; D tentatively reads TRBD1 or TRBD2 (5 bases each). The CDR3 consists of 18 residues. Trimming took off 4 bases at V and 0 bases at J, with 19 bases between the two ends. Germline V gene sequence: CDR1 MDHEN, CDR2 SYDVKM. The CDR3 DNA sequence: TGTGCCAGCAGTTCCCATTGGGGGACCCCACCCTCCTACAATGAGCAGTTCTTC. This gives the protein CASSSHWGTPPSYNEQFF.

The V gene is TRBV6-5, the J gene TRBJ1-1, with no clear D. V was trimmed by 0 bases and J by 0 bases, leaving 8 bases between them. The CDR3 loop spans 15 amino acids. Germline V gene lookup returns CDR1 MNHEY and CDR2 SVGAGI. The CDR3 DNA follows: TGTGCCAGCAGTTACTCATCTGGGCTGAACACTGAAGCTTTCTTT. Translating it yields CASSYSSGLNTEAFF.

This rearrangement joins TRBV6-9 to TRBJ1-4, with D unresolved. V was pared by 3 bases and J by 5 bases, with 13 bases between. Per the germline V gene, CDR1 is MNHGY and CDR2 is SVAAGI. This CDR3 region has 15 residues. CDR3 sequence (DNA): TGTGCCAGCAGTTACTCTCTAGTGACGAATGAAAAACTGTTTTTT. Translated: CASSYSLVTNEKLFF.

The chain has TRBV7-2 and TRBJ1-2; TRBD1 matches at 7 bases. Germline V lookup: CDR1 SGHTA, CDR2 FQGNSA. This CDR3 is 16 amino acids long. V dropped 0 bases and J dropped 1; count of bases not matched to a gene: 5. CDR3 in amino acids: CASSLAGGADNYGYTF. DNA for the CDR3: TGTGCCAGCAGCTTAGCAGGGGGCGCTGATAACTATGGCTACACCTTC.

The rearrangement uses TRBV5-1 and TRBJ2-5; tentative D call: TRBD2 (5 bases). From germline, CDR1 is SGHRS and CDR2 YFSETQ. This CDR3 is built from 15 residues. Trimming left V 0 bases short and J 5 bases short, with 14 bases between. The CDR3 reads CASSLERRSGETQYF. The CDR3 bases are TGCGCCAGCAGCTTGGAGAGGAGGTCCGGGGAGACCCAGTACTTC.